The 15 T cell receptor beta chains below all came from one sample that was sequenced in a study of cytomegalovirus exposure and HLA in healthy donors. Primers for the PCR totalled 60 Vbeta and 13 Jbeta. Sequencing was performed with immunoSEQ multiplex PCR; in TCRdb, only in-frame clones are kept and a portion is missing. The data contain 130,000 to 150,000 clones, 9.4% of them singletons. Material: PBMCs. All receptors come from a male donor in good health and CMV-seronegative.

This clone was recorded a few times. V gene TRBV18 combines with J gene TRBJ1-4; the D gene is possibly TRBD1 (5 bases). With 4 bases removed from V and 8 bases from J, the gap between germline ends came to 17 bases. The length of the CDR3 is 15 residues. In germline, CDR1 is KGHSH, CDR2 LQKENI. CDR3 DNA: TGTGCCAGCTCACTTAGACAGCGTGTTGGAGAAAAACTGTTTTTT. This encodes CASSLRQRVGEKLFF.

This clone has more than one count but fewer than ten. This chain links TRBV4-1 with TRBJ2-7, with 11 nucleotides matching TRBD1. V lost 3 bases to trimming and J lost 5 bases; unmatched junction nucleotides: 12. Germline V gene lookup returns CDR1 MGHRA and CDR2 YSYEKL. The CDR3 runs 17 residues. The CDR3 nucleotides read TGCGCCAGCAGCCACCGCGGAGGACAGGGGGCGAATGACGAGCAGTACTTC. As protein: CASSHRGGQGANDEQYF.

The V gene is TRBV7-2, the J gene TRBJ1-6; perhaps TRBD1 as D (5 bases). The CDR3 extends over 19 amino acids. The V gene's germline CDR1 is SGHTA and CDR2 FQGNSA. V was cut by 1 base and J by 1 base, with 17 bases left in between. CDR3 loop: CASSLVRGRVGSYNSPLHF. CDR3 nucleotide sequence: TGTGCCAGCAGCTTAGTTCGCGGCAGGGTAGGATCCTATAATTCACCCCTCCACTTT.

This clone was seen a handful of times. This chain connects TRBV4-2 to TRBJ2-1; the match to TRBD2 covers 9 bases. CDR1 and CDR2 (germline): LGHNA, YNFKEQ. This CDR3 has 16 residues. V lost 0 bases to trimming and J lost 8 bases; unmatched junction nucleotides: 8. The CDR3 here is CASSQEGAAGGDEQFF. The CDR3 DNA follows: TGTGCCAGCAGCCAAGAGGGTGCGGCGGGGGGGGATGAGCAGTTCTTC.

This clone turned up a few times. The chain couples TRBV28 to TRBJ1-5; 7 nucleotides match TRBD1. This CDR3 is 15 amino acids long. V was clipped by 1 base and J by 5 bases; unmatched bases: 5. Germline V gene sequence: CDR1 MDHEN, CDR2 SYDVKM. CDR3 in DNA: TGTGCCAGCAGTTTATCGTACAGGGGAGATCAGCCCCAGCATTTT. Translated, it gives CASSLSYRGDQPQHF. Variable domain in full (rest from reference TRBV28 and TRBJ1-5): DVKVTQSSRYLVKRTGEKVFLECVQDMDHENMFWYRQDPGLGLRLIYFSYDVKMKEKGDIPEGYSVSREKKERFSLILESASTNQTSMYLCASSLSYRGDQPQHFGDGTRLSIL.

This chain joins TRBV5-1 and TRBJ1-2; no clear D gene. The CDR3 spans 12 residues. V was pared by 1 base and J by 2 bases, with 3 bases between. Germline CDR1 and CDR2: SGHRS and YFSETQ. The DNA of the CDR3 is TGCGCCAGCAGCTTGCAGAACTATGGCTACACCTTC. Translated: CASSLQNYGYTF.

The chain has TRBV28 and TRBJ1-5; 8 nucleotides line up with TRBD1. CDR1 MDHEN and CDR2 SYDVKM come from the germline V gene. J gave up 6 bases and V 10 bases, and 5 bases lay outside the gene matches. This CDR3 has 12 amino acids. CDR3 loop: CATGGGGQPQHF. The CDR3 DNA reads as TGTGCCACAGGGGGCGGAGGTCAGCCCCAGCATTTT.

This clone occurred a few times. The V call is TRBV2, the J call TRBJ2-3; 7 bases line up with TRBD2. Germline V CDR1 and CDR2: SNHLY, FYNNEI. This CDR3 has 13 residues. V lost 7 bases and J lost 7; bases outside the gene matches: 8. In nucleotides, the CDR3 is TGTGCCAGCACTAGCGGCCACCTTCATACGCAGTATTTT. Protein: CASTSGHLHTQYF.

This clone was observed a few times. The chain uses TRBV9 and TRBJ2-5, with D possibly being TRBD1 (5 bases). The V gene lost 3 bases and the J gene lost 5 bases, with 17 bases spanning the gap. This CDR3 region has 15 residues. CDR1 is SGDLS, CDR2 YYNGEE, per germline. The CDR3 bases are TGTGCCAGCAGCGAGGGGTGGCAAGTAGGGGAGACCCAGTACTTC. It encodes CASSEGWQVGETQYF.

This clone was counted only a few times. The rearrangement uses TRBV25-1 and TRBJ2-1, with 9 bases aligning to TRBD1. Germline V gives CDR1 MGHDK, CDR2 SYGVNS. This CDR3 has 16 amino acids. J gave up 4 bases and V 3 bases, and 7 bases lay outside the gene matches. Written as DNA, the CDR3 is TGTGCCAGCAGTGATCAAAGGGGACAGGGTTACAATGAGCAGTTCTTC. Translation gives CASSDQRGQGYNEQFF.

This clone appeared a few times. The J gene is TRBJ1-5, the V gene TRBV19, with D possibly being TRBD1 (5 bases). The CDR3 extends over 14 amino acids. Per the germline V gene, CDR1 is LNHDA and CDR2 is SQIVND (reference sequence). Between the trimmed V and J ends, which lost 3 bases and 3 bases, there was a span of 9 bases. CDR3 sequence (DNA): TGTGCCAGTAGTATGAGCGGGACCAATCAGCCCCAGCATTTT. This translates into CASSMSGTNQPQHF. The full variable domain, in which reference TRBV19 and TRBJ1-5 provide the parts outside the CDR3, is DGGITQSPKYLFRKEGQNVTLSCEQNLNHDAMYWYRQDPGQGLRLIYYSQIVNDFQKGDIAEGYSVSREKKESFPLTVTSAQKNPTAFYLCASSMSGTNQPQHFGDGTRLSIL.

This clone was recorded a few times. The chain couples TRBV9 to TRBJ2-1; 7 nucleotides align to TRBD2. This CDR3 region has 18 residues. J lost 7 bases, V lost 2 bases, and 18 bases had no gene match. Germline V gene lookup returns CDR1 SGDLS and CDR2 YYNGEE. DNA of the CDR3: TGTGCCAGCAGCGTTGCTCCTAGGAGGGAGCTTAGCGGGAATGAGCAGTTCTTC. Its translation: CASSVAPRRELSGNEQFF. Together with reference TRBV9 and TRBJ2-1, the CDR3 gives the full variable domain: DSGVTQTPKHLITATGQRVTLRCSPRSGDLSVYWYQQSLDQGLQFLIQYYNGEERAKGNILERFSAQQFPDLHSELNLSSLELGDSALYFCASSVAPRRELSGNEQFFGPGTRLTVL.

Concerning this clone: Germline and junction disagree at one end, which may indicate a read error. This rearrangement joins TRBV7-9 to TRBJ1-1; a weak D match, TRBD1 (6 bases). The CDR3 is 14 amino acids. Germline lookup yields CDR1 SEHNR and CDR2 FQNEAQ (reference sequence). The chain's CDR3 is CASSSGQLNAEAFF. Here the CDR3 DNA reads TGTGCCAGCAGCTCAGGACAGTTGAACGCTGAAGCTTTCTTT.

This chain connects TRBV19 to TRBJ1-2; possibly TRBD1 for D (6 bases). The germline gives CDR1 LNHDA, CDR2 SQIVND (reference sequence). Trimming stripped 5 bases from V and 5 bases from J, with 12 bases between. This CDR3 comprises 13 residues. This CDR3 is CASSSGTHYGYTF. DNA of the CDR3: TGTGCCAGTAGTTCCGGGACACATTATGGCTACACCTTC.

This clone was seen only a few times. The rearrangement joins TRBV4-3 to TRBJ1-3; D is unresolved. Trimming stripped 0 bases from V and 0 bases from J, with 9 bases between. The CDR3 loop spans 16 amino acids. Germline V gene lookup returns CDR1 LGHNA and CDR2 YSLEER. The CDR3 here is CASSQDRVSSGNTIYF. In DNA form, the CDR3 reads TGCGCCAGCAGCCAAGATCGGGTGAGCTCTGGAAACACCATATATTTT.